Each of the 19 T cell receptor beta chains below was sequenced from the same sample in a study of T cell changes during pregnancy in multiple sclerosis. The assay was immunoSEQ multiplex PCR, and TCRdb's table has in-frame clones only and misses some. The top ten clones hold more than 0.95% of a sample with 80,000 to 95,000 clones, roughly 96% of them seen once. The input for sequencing was peripheral blood, taken in the second trimester of pregnancy. The receptors derive from a female donor with multiple sclerosis, enrolled in a pregnancy study.

V is TRBV28 and J is TRBJ1-1, with D uncertain. The CDR3 sequence is 15 residues long. Per the germline V gene, CDR1 is MDHEN and CDR2 is SYDVKM. Between the trimmed V and J ends, which lost 1 base and 5 bases, there was a span of 14 bases. CDR3 loop: CASSLLGPPGTEAFF. The CDR3, as DNA: TGTGCCAGCAGTTTATTGGGCCCACCGGGGACTGAAGCTTTCTTT.

The rearrangement joins TRBV7-9 to TRBJ1-2, with TRBD1 matching 8 bases. CDR1 and CDR2 (germline): SEHNR, FQNEAQ (reference sequence). The CDR3 extends over 15 amino acids. The J segment lost 4 bases and the V segment lost 5 bases, leaving 9 bases of the junction unmatched. The DNA of the CDR3 is TGTGCCAGCAGCCCGACAGGGGCCAGCCCCTATGGCTACACCTTC. This encodes CASSPTGASPYGYTF.

This chain uses TRBV7-9 with TRBJ2-7; D gene ambiguous. The CDR3 consists of 15 residues. Per the germline V gene, CDR1 is SEHNR and CDR2 is FQNEAQ (reference sequence). V was shortened by 3 bases and J by 1 base, with 13 bases between the two germline ends. In DNA, the CDR3 is TGTGCCAGCAGCTTTTCCGCGACACAATCCTACGAGCAGTACTTC. Amino acid sequence: CASSFSATQSYEQYF.

The V call is TRBV5-1, the J call TRBJ2-1; D is unresolved. CDR1 and CDR2 (germline): SGHRS, YFSETQ. Trimming removed 4 bases from V and 8 bases from J, with 13 bases in between. The CDR3 has 13 residues. The CDR3, as DNA: TGCGCCAGCAGCCCGTACTATATCGATGAGCAGTTCTTC. Translating gives CASSPYYIDEQFF.

On this clone itself: The same CDR3 also results from other DNA sequences found in this sample. The chain is built from TRBV27 and TRBJ2-7, with unresolved D. Germline CDR1 and CDR2: MNHEY and SMNVEV (reference sequence). The length of the CDR3 is 11 residues. The ends were cut back, 3 bases at V and 6 bases at J, with 6 bases in the middle. This CDR3 reads CASSFLGEQYF. The CDR3 bases are TGTGCCAGCAGTTTTCTAGGCGAGCAGTACTTC.

With respect to this clone: Other DNA sequences in this specimen translate into the identical CDR3. The gene calls are TRBV27 and TRBJ1-1, with 8 positions matching TRBD1. With V trimmed by 4 bases and J by 4 bases, 2 bases remained unmatched. This CDR3 comprises 13 residues. The germline V gene encodes CDR1 MNHEY and CDR2 SMNVEV (reference sequence). CDR3 amino acids: CASSWTGSTEAFF. The DNA for the CDR3 is TGTGCCAGCAGTTGGACAGGGAGCACTGAAGCTTTCTTT.

This clone was seen a single time. The chain recombines TRBV19 with TRBJ2-1; 7 bases align to TRBD1. This CDR3 has 12 amino acids. Per the germline V gene, CDR1 is LNHDA and CDR2 is SQIVND (reference sequence). Germline trimming cut 10 bases from V and 8 bases from J; bases unmatched to any gene: 8. The CDR3: CATSLGGYEQFF. The CDR3 DNA sequence: TGTGCCACAAGCTTAGGGGGCTATGAGCAGTTCTTC. The full variable domain, in which reference TRBV19 and TRBJ2-1 provide the parts outside the CDR3, is DGGITQSPKYLFRKEGQNVTLSCEQNLNHDAMYWYRQDPGQGLRLIYYSQIVNDFQKGDIAEGYSVSREKKESFPLTVTSAQKNPTAFYLCATSLGGYEQFFGPGTRLTVL.

The chain joins TRBV5-4 to TRBJ2-2; the match to TRBD1 covers 11 bases. The CDR3 length is 16 residues. V lost 3 bases and J lost 6; bases outside the gene matches: 7. CDR1 is SGHNT and CDR2 is YYREEE in the germline V gene (reference sequence). This chain's CDR3 is CASSWGQGGSAGELFF. In nucleotides, the CDR3 is TGTGCCAGCAGCTGGGGACAGGGGGGAAGTGCCGGGGAGCTGTTTTTT.

V and J are TRBV9 and TRBJ2-3, with a weak D call TRBD2 (6 bases). V lost 0 bases and J lost 1, with 9 bases in between. Germline values: CDR1 SGDLS, CDR2 YYNGEE. The CDR3 spans 15 residues. CDR3 in DNA: TGTGCCAGCAGCGTAGCGGGGGTACGCACAGATACGCAGTATTTT. Translated, it gives CASSVAGVRTDTQYF.

The gene calls are TRBV7-2 and TRBJ2-1; TRBD2 matches at 10 bases. CDR3 length: 16 amino acids. Germline-derived CDR1 and CDR2 are SGHTA and FQGNSA. The ends lost 1 base at V and 7 bases at J; junction bases unmatched: 7. The CDR3 sequence is CASSLEASGSQNEQFF. The DNA for the CDR3 is TGTGCCAGCAGCTTAGAGGCTAGCGGGAGTCAGAATGAGCAGTTCTTC.

J is TRBJ2-5 and V is TRBV28; the D gene is possibly TRBD1 (6 bases). The germline V and J ends were trimmed by 5 bases and 5 bases, with 18 bases remaining between them. This CDR3 comprises 15 residues. Germline CDR1 and CDR2: MDHEN and SYDVKM. The CDR3 DNA reads TGTGCCAGCAGTCTGGCAGGGGTGAGGATGGAGACCCAGTACTTC. It is translated as CASSLAGVRMETQYF. Full variable domain (remainder filled in from reference TRBV28 and TRBJ2-5): DVKVTQSSRYLVKRTGEKVFLECVQDMDHENMFWYRQDPGLGLRLIYFSYDVKMKEKGDIPEGYSVSREKKERFSLILESASTNQTSMYLCASSLAGVRMETQYFGPGTRLLVL.

The rearrangement joins TRBV6-6 to TRBJ2-7; 8 positions agree with TRBD2. The germline V gene has CDR1 MNHNY and CDR2 SVGAGI (reference sequence). The CDR3 is made up of 15 amino acids. Trimming removed 0 bases from V and 4 bases from J; junction bases left unmatched: 5. For the CDR3, the DNA is TGTGCCAGCAGTTACTCGATCCGGGAGGGATACGAGCAGTACTTC. Translation gives CASSYSIREGYEQYF.

This sequence joins TRBV7-7 and TRBJ2-1; 10 nucleotides align to TRBD2. This CDR3 spans 15 amino acids. V dropped 5 bases and J dropped 7; count of bases not matched to a gene: 8. The germline CDR1 and CDR2 sequences are SSHAT and FNYEAQ (reference sequence). The CDR3 sequence: CASSRTSGGGNEQFF. The CDR3 DNA sequence: TGTGCCAGCAGCCGGACTAGCGGAGGGGGGAATGAGCAGTTCTTC.

Comment on this clone: One end of the junction is discordant with germline, which a read error may explain. V and J are TRBV7-6 and TRBJ2-2, with 7 positions matching TRBD2. Germline values: CDR1 SGHVS, CDR2 FNYEAQ. The CDR3 contains 16 residues. CDR3 sequence: CASTNPWTSLAGELFF. DNA of the CDR3: TGTGCGAGCACGAACCCCTGGACTAGTCTAGCCGGGGAGCTGTTTTTT.

V is TRBV7-2 and J is TRBJ1-5, with D uncertain. The CDR3 loop spans 13 amino acids. V was clipped by 1 base and J by 6 bases, with 7 bases between them. The V gene's germline CDR1 is SGHTA and CDR2 FQGNSA. CDR3 sequence: CASSLVRGQPQHF. In DNA, the CDR3 is TGTGCCAGCAGCTTAGTTCGGGGTCAGCCCCAGCATTTT. Based on the CDR3 plus reference TRBV7-2 and TRBJ1-5, the full variable domain is GAGVSQSPSNKVTEKGKDVELRCDPISGHTALYWYRQSLGQGLEFLIYFQGNSAPDKSGLPSDRFSAERTGGSVSTLTIQRTQQEDSAVYLCASSLVRGQPQHFGDGTRLSIL.

This chain links TRBV30 with TRBJ1-1; D gene uncertain. The CDR3 extends over 11 amino acids. V dropped 5 bases and J dropped 3 bases, with 7 bases sitting between them. Germline V gene lookup returns CDR1 GTSNPN and CDR2 SVGIG (reference sequence). CDR3 region: CAWRRDTEAFF. The CDR3 bases are TGTGCCTGGCGGCGGGACACTGAAGCTTTCTTT.

The chain carries TRBV5-6 and TRBJ2-7; a possible D gene is TRBD1 (5 bases). The CDR3 runs to 13 residues. The ends were cut back, 0 bases at V and 5 bases at J, with 9 bases in the middle. The V gene's germline CDR1 is SGHDT and CDR2 YYEEEE. The CDR3 sequence: CASSLDRQHEQYF. The DNA of the CDR3 is TGTGCCAGCAGCTTGGACAGGCAGCACGAGCAGTACTTC.

The J gene is TRBJ1-4, the V gene TRBV27; D unresolved. The V end was cut by 6 bases, the J end by 8 bases, with 16 bases between. The CDR3 has 14 amino acids. Germline loops: CDR1 MNHEY, CDR2 SMNVEV (reference sequence). In DNA form, the CDR3 reads TGTGCCAGCAGAAGCGGGTGGAATGGGGAAAAACTGTTTTTT. This translates into CASRSGWNGEKLFF.

This chain uses TRBV6-4 with TRBJ2-1, with 7 bases fitting TRBD1. The ends lost 0 bases at V and 4 bases at J; junction bases unmatched: 12. CDR3 size: 18 residues. Germline CDR1 is MRHNA and CDR2 is SNTAGT. CDR3 bases: TGTGCCAGCAGTGACTCGCGGGTAGAAGGGGGCGCGTACAATGAGCAGTTCTTC. Residues: CASSDSRVEGGAYNEQFF.